The 10 T cell receptor beta chains presented below share a single source sample, sequenced in a study of T-cell reconstitution after alpha-beta-depleted transplantation in children. Unique molecular identifiers were incorporated during preparation of the TCRbeta library. One entry per CDR3 protein, called by TCRdb with MiXCR from the PCR reads. The data contain 450,000 to 600,000 distinct CDR3 sequences, 10% to 15% of them seen just once; the ten biggest clones take up 2.2%. The sequences come from PBMCs, mostly from graft donor cells, collected 360 days after TCRalphabeta/CD19-depleted stem cell transplant. Receptors originate from a male patient under 18 who had a stem cell transplant for acute myeloid leukemia, so the T cells may come from the graft donor.

Only a few counts were recorded for this clonotype. The chain uses TRBV3-1 and TRBJ2-7; TRBD2 aligns across 7 bases. The CDR3 spans 17 residues. With 0 bases clipped from V and 2 bases from J, the junction kept 10 bases outside the gene matches. Per the germline V gene, CDR1 is LGHDT and CDR2 is YNNKEL (reference sequence). The CDR3 loop is CASSQESGGSRPYEQYF. The DNA of the CDR3 is TGTGCCAGCAGCCAAGAGTCGGGGGGTTCACGGCCCTACGAGCAGTACTTC.

This clonotype was recorded once. A clone one base away is much larger, so this may be a read error. This sequence joins TRBV3-1 and TRBJ2-7; TRBD1 is a possible D gene (5 bases). The CDR3 spans 14 residues. Germline loops: CDR1 LGHDT, CDR2 YNNKEL (reference sequence). This CDR3 is CTSSQGRSGAEQYF. The CDR3 coding sequence is TGTACCAGCAGCCAGGGCAGGTCCGGAGCCGAGCAGTACTTC.

This clonotype was seen at least ten times. The chain couples TRBV3-1 to TRBJ2-2; 7 nucleotides align to TRBD2. The CDR3 has 17 residues. Germline V gene sequence: CDR1 LGHDT, CDR2 YNNKEL (reference sequence). Trimming cost V 4 bases and J 4 bases; bases outside gene matches: 12. The CDR3 DNA follows: TGTGCCAGCAGCCGCCTTGCGGGAGCGGGGCTCACCGGGGAGCTGTTTTTT. Translated: CASSRLAGAGLTGELFF.

The genes are TRBV29-1 and TRBJ1-1; D ambiguous. The CDR3 extends over 11 amino acids. CDR1 is SQVTM and CDR2 is ANQGSEA in the germline V gene. Trimming removed 6 bases at V and 5 bases at J, with 10 bases between. CDR3 sequence: CSVLRRTEAFF. The CDR3 DNA reads as TGCAGCGTGCTTAGGAGGACTGAAGCTTTCTTT.

Points on this clonotype: Just one base apart from a much larger clone, this may be a read error. This rearrangement joins TRBV12-3 or TRBV12-4 to TRBJ2-7; TRBD1 matches at 8 bases. V lost 10 bases, J lost 3 bases, and 8 bases stayed unmatched. CDR3 length: 13 amino acids. The CDR3 is CAIRDRSYYEQYF. CDR3 in DNA: TGTGCCATCCGGGACAGGAGCTACTACGAGCAGTACTTC.

This clonotype appeared a few times. The chain couples TRBV6-5 to TRBJ1-2; no firm D call. Germline lookup yields CDR1 MNHEY and CDR2 SVGAGI. Trimming shortened V by 0 bases and J by 2 bases, and 7 bases separated the two germline ends. This CDR3 region has 14 residues. CDR3 in amino acids: CASSYSGQNYGYTF. In nucleotides, the CDR3 is TGTGCCAGCAGTTACTCGGGTCAGAACTATGGCTACACCTTC.

The CDR3 reads CSAGHVANTGELFF. The DNA for the CDR3 is TGCAGCGCTGGGCATGTCGCGAACACCGGGGAGCTGTTTTTT. This rearrangement joins TRBV29-1 to TRBJ2-2, with D unresolved. The CDR3 totals 14 residues. Germline values: CDR1 SQVTM, CDR2 ANQGSEA. Trimming pared 7 bases from V and 0 bases from J, leaving 12 bases between.

The chain carries TRBV30 and TRBJ2-6, with D tentatively TRBD2 (5 bases). The CDR3 spans 19 residues. Germline-derived CDR1 and CDR2 are GTSNPN and SVGIG (reference sequence). Trimming pared 0 bases from V and 1 base from J, leaving 19 bases between. Here the CDR3 reads CAWSVKRRLGWSGANVLTF. CDR3 coding DNA: TGTGCCTGGAGTGTAAAGAGGAGGTTGGGGTGGTCTGGGGCCAACGTCCTGACTTTC.

The rearrangement uses TRBV6-5 and TRBJ2-3; no definite D call. The CDR3 extends over 12 amino acids. The V end lost 8 bases, the J end lost 3 bases, and 9 bases lay between the germline ends. The germline CDR1 and CDR2 sequences are MNHEY and SVGAGI. CDR3 nucleotide sequence: TGTGCCAGCGGCCGTGCGACAGATACGCAGTATTTT. This translates into CASGRATDTQYF.

This clonotype is a singleton in its sample. A read error may explain this, as a much larger clone is one base away. The V and J genes are TRBV29-1 and TRBJ2-7; no firm D call. The CDR3 has 12 residues. Germline V CDR1 and CDR2: SQVTM, ANQGSEA. The CDR3 protein is CSVVMAAYELYF. The DNA for the CDR3 is TGCAGCGTTGTGATGGCCGCCTACGAGCTGTACTTC.